A single sample gave rise to the 31 T cell receptor beta chains below, sequenced in a study of shared clonotypes between healthy human individuals. TCRdb's copy holds only in-frame clones and misses some; the assay was immunoSEQ multiplex PCR. The table lists about 460,000 clones, roughly three quarters of them singletons, with around 12% in the top ten. The sequenced sample consisted of PBMCs. Every receptor here comes from a woman between 40 and 50 years old in good health. Some clones in this sample may be carry-over from other donors' samples.

The V gene is TRBV15, the J gene TRBJ2-2, with 9 bases that match TRBD2. The ends lost 0 bases at V and 5 bases at J; junction bases unmatched: 7. The CDR3 is 17 residues long. Germline CDR1 is LNHNV and CDR2 is YYDKDF (reference sequence). The CDR3 nucleotides are TGTGCCACCAGCAGAGATCGGGGGCTAGCGGGAACCGGGGAGCTGTTTTTT. Protein: CATSRDRGLAGTGELFF. Full variable domain (missing parts from reference TRBV15 and TRBJ2-2): DAMVIQNPRYQVTQFGKPVTLSCSQTLNHNVMYWYQQKSSQAPKLLFHYYDKDFNNEADTPDNFQSRRPNTSFCFLDIRSPGLGDTAMYLCATSRDRGLAGTGELFFGEGSRLTVL.

The gene calls are TRBV19 and TRBJ2-7, with D perhaps TRBD2 (5 bases). The germline V gene encodes CDR1 LNHDA and CDR2 SQIVND (reference sequence). Trimming took 4 bases from V and 4 from J, leaving 20 bases between them. This CDR3 has 16 residues. CDR3 sequence reads: CASSTLGRTLMYEQYF. The CDR3 DNA follows: TGTGCCAGTAGTACCCTTGGACGGACTTTAATGTACGAGCAGTACTTC.

About this clone itself: One end of the junction is discordant with germline, which a read error may explain. V and J are TRBV7-2 and TRBJ2-1; D perhaps matches TRBD2 (6 bases). The CDR3 has 15 residues. Germline V gene data show CDR1 as SGHTA and CDR2 as FQGNSA. In nucleotides, the CDR3 is TGTGCCAGCAGCTTAGGACCCGGGACTCCCCGTGGAGGGCTCTTC. Protein sequence: CASSLGPGTPRGGLF.

This clone was detected a few times. A read error is likely here: a far larger clone is one base away. The chain is built from TRBV30 and TRBJ2-5, with no clear D. V lost 3 bases and J lost 0, with 11 bases in between. CDR3 length: 14 amino acids. Germline V gives CDR1 GTSNPN, CDR2 SVGIG (reference sequence). Here the CDR3 DNA reads TGTGCCTGGAGGAGGCCCCTGTACCAAGAGACCCAGTACTTC. Translation gives CAWRRPLYQETQYF.

The V gene is TRBV9, the J gene TRBJ2-7; D might be TRBD1 (6 bases). The CDR3 has 15 amino acids. Germline CDR1 SGDLS, CDR2 YYNGEE. Trimming stripped 4 bases from V and 2 bases from J, with 16 bases between. The CDR3: CASSLGTAGAYEQYF. CDR3 nucleotide sequence: TGTGCCAGCAGCCTAGGAACGGCAGGGGCCTACGAGCAGTACTTC.

This clone was observed a single time. The V gene is TRBV7-2, the J gene TRBJ2-5; D is possibly TRBD2 (8 bases). Germline CDR1 and CDR2: SGHTA and FQGNSA. The CDR3 is made up of 14 amino acids. The V gene lost 5 bases and the J gene lost 5 bases, with 15 bases spanning the gap. CDR3 nucleotides: TGTGCCAGCAGCCCGGGACTAGGGGGCGAGACCCAGTACTTC. Translated: CASSPGLGGETQYF.

The chain has TRBV21-1 and TRBJ2-5. TRBV21-1 is termed a pseudogene. The CDR3 runs to 16 residues. The CDR3 DNA reads TGTGCCAGCAGCTGGACGGGCAGGACGCCACAAGAGACCCAGTACTTC. It encodes CASSWTGRTPQETQYF.

This clone is a singleton in its sample. The J gene is TRBJ2-1, the V gene TRBV18, with 9 positions matching TRBD2. Germline lookup yields CDR1 KGHSH and CDR2 LQKENI. Trimming took 6 bases from V and 6 from J; bases not matched to a gene: 9. CDR3 size: 15 residues. In DNA form, the CDR3 reads TGTGCCAGCTCGCCCCTAGCGGGAATTGGCAATGAGCAGTTCTTC. Its translation is CASSPLAGIGNEQFF.

CDR3 DNA sequence: TGCGCCAGCAGCTTGGTACAGGGAGTCGACACTGAAGCTTTCTTT. The encoded protein is CASSLVQGVDTEAFF. The V call is TRBV5-1, the J call TRBJ1-1; D possibly corresponds to TRBD1 (6 bases). The CDR3 runs 15 residues. Germline V gene lookup returns CDR1 SGHRS and CDR2 YFSETQ. The V gene lost 0 bases and the J gene lost 3 bases, with 12 bases spanning the gap.

The sample holds one count of this clone. The V gene is TRBV5-1, the J gene TRBJ2-3; D perhaps matches TRBD2 (6 bases). V lost 4 bases and J lost 1, with 10 bases in between. Germline values: CDR1 SGHRS, CDR2 YFSETQ. This CDR3 has 14 residues. The CDR3 DNA reads as TGCGCCAGCAGCAACGGACTACGCACAGATACGCAGTATTTT. Protein sequence: CASSNGLRTDTQYF.

This rearrangement joins TRBV13 to TRBJ2-7, with no clear D. Germline V lookup: CDR1 PRHDT, CDR2 FYEKMQ (reference sequence). This CDR3 spans 12 amino acids. V lost 2 bases and J 4 bases, leaving 6 bases between the germline ends. The CDR3 DNA follows: TGTGCCAGCAGCTTAAACAAGTACGAGCAGTACTTC. Residues: CASSLNKYEQYF. Using reference TRBV13 and TRBJ2-7 for the parts outside the CDR3, the full variable domain is AAGVIQSPRHLIKEKRETATLKCYPIPRHDTVYWYQQGPGQDPQFLISFYEKMQSDKGSIPDRFSAQQFSDYHSELNMSSLELGDSALYFCASSLNKYEQYFGPGTRLTVT.

This clone was seen a single time. The chain links TRBV7-9 to TRBJ2-3; TRBD1 aligns across 12 bases. The CDR3 spans 16 residues. V lost 5 bases and J lost 3; bases outside the gene matches: 6. In germline, CDR1 is SEHNR, CDR2 FQNEAQ (reference sequence). CDR3 amino acids: CASSPGDRGRTDTQYF. The CDR3 nucleotides are TGTGCCAGCAGCCCCGGGGACAGGGGGCGAACAGATACGCAGTATTTT.

The CDR3 reads CAWSPTGAGEQYF. As DNA, the CDR3 is TGTGCCTGGAGTCCGACAGGGGCGGGCGAGCAGTACTTC. The chain joins TRBV30 to TRBJ2-7; TRBD1 aligns across 8 bases. V lost 2 bases to trimming and J lost 6 bases; unmatched junction nucleotides: 6. Germline lookup yields CDR1 GTSNPN and CDR2 SVGIG (reference sequence). The CDR3 is 13 amino acids.

This clone was counted a few times. The chain couples TRBV19 to TRBJ1-5; a possible D gene is TRBD1 (6 bases). Germline CDR1 LNHDA, CDR2 SQIVND (reference sequence). The length of the CDR3 is 13 residues. V was pared by 7 bases and J by 9 bases, with 16 bases between. CDR3 sequence (DNA): TGTGCCAGTACCCCAAACAGGGTTTCGCCCCAGCATTTT. Translation: CASTPNRVSPQHF.

The chain combines TRBV7-9 with TRBJ1-2; a possible D gene is TRBD1 (5 bases). Germline CDR1 reads SEHNR; CDR2 reads FQNEAQ (reference sequence). The CDR3 covers 14 residues. V lost 5 bases and J lost 3, with 13 bases in between. The CDR3 region is CASSSLAGDYGYTF. The CDR3 DNA sequence: TGTGCCAGCAGCAGCCTGGCGGGGGACTATGGCTACACCTTC.

This rearrangement joins TRBV18 to TRBJ2-7, with TRBD1 identical over 7 bases. This CDR3 is built from 15 residues. The germline V gene has CDR1 KGHSH and CDR2 LQKENI. The V gene end was trimmed by 5 bases and the J gene end by 4 bases; junction bases not matched to a gene: 11. As DNA, the CDR3 is TGTGCCAGCTCATCCCGACAGGGTTCGGTTTACGAGCAGTACTTC. Amino acid sequence: CASSSRQGSVYEQYF. Full variable domain (missing parts from reference TRBV18 and TRBJ2-7): NAGVMQNPRHLVRRRGQEARLRCSPMKGHSHVYWYRQLPEEGLKFMVYLQKENIIDESGMPKERFSAEFPKEGPSILRIQQVVRGDSAAYFCASSSRQGSVYEQYFGPGTRLTVT.

Turning to this clone: This may be a read error: a much more frequent sequence differs by one nucleotide. The J gene is TRBJ1-5, the V gene TRBV30; tentative D call: TRBD1 (6 bases). The V gene's germline CDR1 is GTSNPN and CDR2 SVGIG (reference sequence). This CDR3 has 13 amino acids. The CDR3 bases are TGTGTCTGGAGCACCGGACAGAATCAGCCCCAGCATTTT. Translation gives CVWSTGQNQPQHF.

Worth noting for this clone: A far larger clone is only one base removed, so a read error is likely. This sample includes further DNA sequences coding for the same CDR3. The V gene is TRBV29-1, the J gene TRBJ1-1; D gene uncertain. The CDR3 has 8 amino acids. CDR1 is SQVTM, CDR2 ANQGSEA, per germline. As DNA, the CDR3 is TGCAGCGCCTCTGAGGCTTTCTTT. As protein: CSASEAFF.

J is TRBJ2-1 and V is TRBV7-8; D tentatively reads TRBD1 or TRBD2 (5 bases each). Trimming removed 1 base from V and 6 bases from J, with 13 bases in between. This CDR3 spans 15 amino acids. Germline-derived CDR1 and CDR2 are SGHVS and FQNEAQ. CDR3 region: CASSLVGAVGNEQFF. In nucleotides, the CDR3 is TGTGCCAGCAGCTTAGTCGGGGCCGTGGGCAATGAGCAGTTCTTC.

This rearrangement joins TRBV10-1 to TRBJ1-2; D unresolved. Looked up from germline, CDR1 is WNHNN and CDR2 is SYGVQD (reference sequence). V was pared by 5 bases and J by 8 bases, with 12 bases between. This CDR3 is built from 12 residues. Here the CDR3 DNA reads TGCGCCAGCAGTCGGTGGGTATCGGGCTACACCTTC. Translated: CASSRWVSGYTF.

The chain recombines TRBV7-8 with TRBJ1-1; D remains ambiguous. Germline-derived CDR1 and CDR2 are SGHVS and FQNEAQ. Trimming took off 10 bases at V and 0 bases at J, with 12 bases between the two ends. The CDR3 is 13 amino acids. CDR3 sequence: CAIDNAMNTEAFF. For the CDR3, the DNA is TGTGCCATCGATAATGCGATGAACACTGAAGCTTTCTTT.

Remarks on this clone: One base separates it from a far larger clone, so it is likely a read error. The J gene is TRBJ2-2, the V gene TRBV6-1; D unresolved. The ends were cut back, 7 bases at V and 3 bases at J, with 6 bases in the middle. The CDR3 spans 12 residues. CDR1 MNHNS and CDR2 SASEGT come from the germline V gene. CDR3 residues: CASTRDTGELFF. For the CDR3, the DNA is TGTGCCAGCACTCGGGACACCGGGGAGCTGTTTTTT.

Points on this clone: It differs at one base from a far larger clone, so likely a read error. The gene calls are TRBV5-4 and TRBJ2-2; 8 positions match TRBD2. This CDR3 region has 16 residues. In germline, CDR1 is SGHNT, CDR2 YYREEE (reference sequence). V shed 4 bases and J 6 bases; nucleotides not matched to a gene: 11. The CDR3 DNA sequence: TGTGCCAGCAGCCCACGAGGCGGGAGGATGGCCGGGGAGCTGTTTTTT. Residues: CASSPRGGRMAGELFF.

This clone occurred once. In DNA, the CDR3 is TGTGCCAGCAGGTACCTAACGGGAACGGGAGTCTTAGGCTACACCTTC. As protein: CASRYLTGTGVLGYTF. The chain combines TRBV13 with TRBJ1-2, with unresolved D. The V and J ends lost 6 bases and 8 bases respectively, with 25 bases between them. The CDR3 is 16 amino acids. Germline CDR1 reads PRHDT; CDR2 reads FYEKMQ (reference sequence). Together with reference TRBV13 and TRBJ1-2, the CDR3 gives the full variable domain: AAGVIQSPRHLIKEKRETATLKCYPIPRHDTVYWYQQGPGQDPQFLISFYEKMQSDKGSIPDRFSAQQFSDYHSELNMSSLELGDSALYFCASRYLTGTGVLGYTFGSGTRLTVV.

About this clone: This is likely an artifact of a read error, given a far larger clone one base away. The same CDR3 can be traced to other DNA sequences in this sample. The V and J genes are TRBV4-2 and TRBJ1-1; weak D call: TRBD1 (6 bases). Germline CDR1 reads LGHNA; CDR2 reads YNFKEQ. This CDR3 is built from 16 residues. The DNA of the CDR3 is TGTGCTAGCAGCCAAGGGGACACTCACACCAACACTGAAGCTTTCTTT. Translating gives CASSQGDTHTNTEAFF.

The genes are TRBV30 and TRBJ2-2; D remains unclear. This CDR3 is 15 amino acids long. The ends were cut back, 1 base at V and 6 bases at J, with 15 bases in the middle. CDR1 and CDR2 (germline): GTSNPN, SVGIG (reference sequence). CDR3 protein: CAWSGTLVGPGELFF. CDR3 bases: TGTGCCTGGAGTGGGACGTTAGTTGGTCCCGGGGAGCTGTTTTTT.

The V call is TRBV5-1, the J call TRBJ1-1, with D perhaps matching TRBD1 (6 bases). V lost 3 bases and J 1 base, leaving 10 bases between the germline ends. Germline assignment: CDR1 SGHRS and CDR2 YFSETQ. The length of the CDR3 is 14 residues. As DNA, the CDR3 is TGCGCCAGCAGCTCAGGGACAAAGAACACTGAAGCTTTCTTT. Translating it yields CASSSGTKNTEAFF.

The V and J genes are TRBV5-1 and TRBJ1-1; D gene unclear. The germline V gene encodes CDR1 SGHRS and CDR2 YFSETQ. The CDR3 runs 15 residues. V was cut by 0 bases and J by 8 bases, with 17 bases left in between. The CDR3 DNA sequence: TGCGCCAGCAGCTTGGGGGGAGCACTCTGGGCCGAAGCTTTCTTT. Its translation: CASSLGGALWAEAFF.

The chain employs TRBV19 and TRBJ1-1; a weak D match, TRBD1 (5 bases). Per the germline V gene, CDR1 is LNHDA and CDR2 is SQIVND (reference sequence). V was pared by 0 bases and J by 1 base, with 12 bases between. CDR3 size: 16 residues. DNA for the CDR3: TGTGCCAGTAGTATAGACCCAGGGATCCCGAACACTGAAGCTTTCTTT. Its protein is CASSIDPGIPNTEAFF. Full variable domain (rest looked up from reference TRBV19 and TRBJ1-1): DGGITQSPKYLFRKEGQNVTLSCEQNLNHDAMYWYRQDPGQGLRLIYYSQIVNDFQKGDIAEGYSVSREKKESFPLTVTSAQKNPTAFYLCASSIDPGIPNTEAFFGQGTRLTVV.

This sequence joins TRBV6-1 and TRBJ2-1; TRBD2 matches 7 bases. This CDR3 is 14 amino acids long. Unmatched junction bases numbered 7, after V lost 3 bases and J lost 8 bases. Germline loops: CDR1 MNHNS, CDR2 SASEGT. The CDR3 DNA sequence: TGTGCCAGCAGTGAGGGGGGGATTAGGGATGAGCAGTTCTTC. Translating gives CASSEGGIRDEQFF.

The genes are TRBV13 and TRBJ2-5; TRBD2 matches 8 bases. The DNA end favors TRBJ2-7, so the J call may be wrong. This CDR3 spans 16 amino acids. Germline V lookup: CDR1 PRHDT, CDR2 FYEKMQ (reference sequence). As DNA, the CDR3 is TGTGCCAGCAGCTTAGGAGCGAGCGGGGGAACCTACGAGCAGTACTTC. Translated, it gives CASSLGASGGTYEQYF.